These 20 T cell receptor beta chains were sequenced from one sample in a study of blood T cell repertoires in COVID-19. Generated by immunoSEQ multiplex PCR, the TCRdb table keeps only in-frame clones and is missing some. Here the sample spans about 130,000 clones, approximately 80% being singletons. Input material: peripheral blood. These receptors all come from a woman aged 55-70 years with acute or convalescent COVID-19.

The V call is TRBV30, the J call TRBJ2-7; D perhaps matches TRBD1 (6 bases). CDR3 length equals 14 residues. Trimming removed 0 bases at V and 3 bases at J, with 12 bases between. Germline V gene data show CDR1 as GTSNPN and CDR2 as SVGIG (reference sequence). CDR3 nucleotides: TGTGCCTGGAGTGTATGGGGCAGGGGCTACGAGCAGTACTTC. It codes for CAWSVWGRGYEQYF. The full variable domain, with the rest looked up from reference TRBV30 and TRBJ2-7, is SQTIHQWPATLVQPVGSPLSLECTVEGTSNPNLYWYRQAAGRGLQLLFYSVGIGQISSEVPQNLSASRPQDRQFILSSKKLLLSDSGFYLCAWSVWGRGYEQYFGPGTRLTVT.

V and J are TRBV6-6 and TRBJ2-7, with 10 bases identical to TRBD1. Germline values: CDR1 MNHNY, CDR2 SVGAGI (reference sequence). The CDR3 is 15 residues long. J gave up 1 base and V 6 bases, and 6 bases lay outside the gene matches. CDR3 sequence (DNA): TGTGCCAGCAGCCCCGACAGGGGGCAATCCTACGAGCAGTACGTC. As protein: CASSPDRGQSYEQYV.

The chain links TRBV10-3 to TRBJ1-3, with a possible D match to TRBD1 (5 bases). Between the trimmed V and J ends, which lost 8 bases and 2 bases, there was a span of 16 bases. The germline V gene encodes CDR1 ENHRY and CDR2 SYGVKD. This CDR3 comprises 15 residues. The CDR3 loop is CAIYLPGVPGNTIYF. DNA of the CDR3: TGTGCCATCTACCTCCCGGGGGTTCCTGGAAACACCATATATTTT.

The CDR3 nucleotides read TGCGCCAGCAGCAGTGACAGGGCTGGGCAGGATACGCAGTATTTT. Translated: CASSSDRAGQDTQYF. The chain uses TRBV5-1 and TRBJ2-3, with 7 positions matching TRBD1. There are 15 residues in the CDR3. V dropped 4 bases and J dropped 6; count of bases not matched to a gene: 11. Germline V gene sequence: CDR1 SGHRS, CDR2 YFSETQ.

The CDR3 sequence: CGTGTEGNTIYF. DNA for the CDR3: TGTGGAACAGGGACGGAGGGAAACACCATATATTTT. The gene calls are TRBV10-3 and TRBJ1-3; D possibly corresponds to TRBD1 (6 bases). The CDR3 sequence is 12 residues long. CDR1 is ENHRY and CDR2 is SYGVKD in the germline V gene.

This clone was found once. The CDR3 DNA sequence: TGTGCCAGTAGTGTACAGGGGGGCTCCTACAATGAGCAGTTCTTC. This translates into CASSVQGGSYNEQFF. The chain has TRBV19 and TRBJ2-1, with 8 bases matching TRBD1. CDR1 and CDR2 from the germline V gene are LNHDA and SQIVND (reference sequence). The ends lost 5 bases at V and 0 bases at J; junction bases unmatched: 3. This CDR3 region has 15 residues.

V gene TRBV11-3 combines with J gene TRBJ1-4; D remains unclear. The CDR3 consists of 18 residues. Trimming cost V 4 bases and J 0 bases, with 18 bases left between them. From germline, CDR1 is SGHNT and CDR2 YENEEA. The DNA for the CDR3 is TGTGCCAGCAGCTCGATGGTACGGGAGAGGGCAACTAATGAAAAACTGTTTTTT. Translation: CASSSMVRERATNEKLFF.

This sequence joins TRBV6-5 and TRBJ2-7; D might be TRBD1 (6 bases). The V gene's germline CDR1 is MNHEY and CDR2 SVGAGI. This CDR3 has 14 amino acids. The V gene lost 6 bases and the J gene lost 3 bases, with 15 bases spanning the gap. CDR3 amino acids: CASSDTGNYYEQYV. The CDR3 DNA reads TGTGCCAGCAGCGACACAGGGAATTACTACGAGCAGTACGTC.

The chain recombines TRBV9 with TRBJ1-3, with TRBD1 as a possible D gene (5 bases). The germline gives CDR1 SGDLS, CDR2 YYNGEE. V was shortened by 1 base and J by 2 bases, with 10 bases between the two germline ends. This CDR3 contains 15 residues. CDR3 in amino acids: CASSVSTGAGNTIYF. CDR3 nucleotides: TGTGCCAGCAGCGTATCAACAGGCGCTGGAAACACCATATATTTT. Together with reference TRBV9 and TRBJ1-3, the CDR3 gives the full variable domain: DSGVTQTPKHLITATGQRVTLRCSPRSGDLSVYWYQQSLDQGLQFLIQYYNGEERAKGNILERFSAQQFPDLHSELNLSSLELGDSALYFCASSVSTGAGNTIYFGEGSWLTVV.

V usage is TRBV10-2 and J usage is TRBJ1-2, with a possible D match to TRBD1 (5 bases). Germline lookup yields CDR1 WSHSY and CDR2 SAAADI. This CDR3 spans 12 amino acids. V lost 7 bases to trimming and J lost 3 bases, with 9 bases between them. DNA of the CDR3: TGCGCCAGCACAGGGAACGACTATGGCTACACCTTC. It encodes CASTGNDYGYTF.

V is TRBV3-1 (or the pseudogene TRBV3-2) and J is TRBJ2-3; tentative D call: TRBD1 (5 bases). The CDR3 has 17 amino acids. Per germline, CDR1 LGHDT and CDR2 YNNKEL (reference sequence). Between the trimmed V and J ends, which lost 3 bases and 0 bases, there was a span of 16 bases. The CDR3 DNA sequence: TGTGCCAGCAGCCATTCTTCGACAGAGTCTAGCACAGATACGCAGTATTTT. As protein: CASSHSSTESSTDTQYF.

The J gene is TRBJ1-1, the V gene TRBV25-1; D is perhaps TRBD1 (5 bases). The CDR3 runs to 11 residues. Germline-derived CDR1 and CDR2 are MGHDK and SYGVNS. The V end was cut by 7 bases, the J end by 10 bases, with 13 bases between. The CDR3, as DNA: TGTGCCAGCAAGGGGCCGCAGAGAGCTTTCTTT. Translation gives CASKGPQRAFF.

CDR3 DNA sequence: TGTGCCAGCAGTCGTGGACAGGGTTTTTATGGCTACACCTTC. Translated, it gives CASSRGQGFYGYTF. The rearrangement uses TRBV27 and TRBJ1-2; 8 positions match TRBD1. Germline CDR1 MNHEY, CDR2 SMNVEV (reference sequence). The CDR3 has 14 amino acids. V gave up 5 bases and J gave up 5 bases; unmatched junction bases: 7.

The CDR3 coding sequence is TGTGCCAGCAGTGCGGTATCTGGAAACACCATATATTTT. The encoded protein is CASSAVSGNTIYF. V is TRBV2 and J is TRBJ1-3; D remains ambiguous. Germline CDR1 and CDR2: SNHLY and FYNNEI. The CDR3 is made up of 13 amino acids. Trimming left V 4 bases short and J 1 base short, with 5 bases between.

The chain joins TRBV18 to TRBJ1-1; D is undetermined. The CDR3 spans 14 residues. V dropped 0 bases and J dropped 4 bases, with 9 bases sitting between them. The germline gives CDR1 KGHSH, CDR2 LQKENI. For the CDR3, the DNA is TGTGCCAGCTCACCACCGCTTGATAGCACTGAAGCTTTCTTT. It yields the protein CASSPPLDSTEAFF.

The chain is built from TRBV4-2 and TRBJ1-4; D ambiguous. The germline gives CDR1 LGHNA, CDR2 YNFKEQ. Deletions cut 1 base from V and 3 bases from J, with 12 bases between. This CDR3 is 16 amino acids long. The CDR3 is CASSQGQLVANEKLFF. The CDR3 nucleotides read TGTGCCAGCAGCCAAGGACAACTGGTAGCTAATGAAAAACTGTTTTTT.

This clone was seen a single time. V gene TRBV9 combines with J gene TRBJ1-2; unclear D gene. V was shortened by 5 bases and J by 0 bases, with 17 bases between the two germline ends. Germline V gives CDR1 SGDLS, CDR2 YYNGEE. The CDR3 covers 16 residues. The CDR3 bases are TGTGCCAGCAGTAAAGGCGACGGAGAATCTAACTATGGCTACACCTTC. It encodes CASSKGDGESNYGYTF.

CDR3 bases: TGCGCCAGCTCCAGACTAGCGGGTAACACAGATACGCAGTATTTT. As protein: CASSRLAGNTDTQYF. The V call is TRBV5-1, the J call TRBJ2-3; 10 bases agree with TRBD2. Germline V CDR1 and CDR2: SGHRS, YFSETQ. The CDR3 runs to 15 residues. The V and J ends lost 7 bases and 2 bases, in that order; junction bases with no gene match: 7.

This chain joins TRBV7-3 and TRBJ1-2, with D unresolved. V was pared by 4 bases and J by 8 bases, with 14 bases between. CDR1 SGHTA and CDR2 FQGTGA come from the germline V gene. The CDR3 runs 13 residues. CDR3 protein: CASSSNPEEGYTF. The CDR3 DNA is TGTGCCAGCAGCTCGAATCCAGAGGAGGGCTACACCTTC. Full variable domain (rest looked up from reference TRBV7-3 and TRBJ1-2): GAGVSQTPSNKVTEKGKYVELRCDPISGHTALYWYRQSLGQGPEFLIYFQGTGAADDSGLPNDRFFAVRPEGSVSTLKIQRTERGDSAVYLCASSSNPEEGYTFGSGTRLTVV.

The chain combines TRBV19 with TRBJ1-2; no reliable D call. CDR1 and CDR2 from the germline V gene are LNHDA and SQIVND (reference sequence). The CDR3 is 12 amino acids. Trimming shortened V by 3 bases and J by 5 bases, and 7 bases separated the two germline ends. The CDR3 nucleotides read TGTGCCAGTAGTATCTCGGGATATGGCTACACCTTC. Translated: CASSISGYGYTF.